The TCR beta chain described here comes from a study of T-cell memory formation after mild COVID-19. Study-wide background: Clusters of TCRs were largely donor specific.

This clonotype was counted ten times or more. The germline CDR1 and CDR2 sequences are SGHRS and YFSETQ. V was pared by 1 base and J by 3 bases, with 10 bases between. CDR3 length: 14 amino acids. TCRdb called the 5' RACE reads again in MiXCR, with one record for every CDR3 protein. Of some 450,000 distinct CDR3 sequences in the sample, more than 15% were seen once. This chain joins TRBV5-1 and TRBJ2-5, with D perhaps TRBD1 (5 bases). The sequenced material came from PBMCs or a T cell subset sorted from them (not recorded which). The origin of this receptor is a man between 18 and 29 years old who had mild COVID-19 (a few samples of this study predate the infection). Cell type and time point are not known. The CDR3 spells CASSLSGAEETQYF. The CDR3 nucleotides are TGCGCCAGCAGCTTGTCTGGGGCGGAAGAGACCCAGTACTTC.